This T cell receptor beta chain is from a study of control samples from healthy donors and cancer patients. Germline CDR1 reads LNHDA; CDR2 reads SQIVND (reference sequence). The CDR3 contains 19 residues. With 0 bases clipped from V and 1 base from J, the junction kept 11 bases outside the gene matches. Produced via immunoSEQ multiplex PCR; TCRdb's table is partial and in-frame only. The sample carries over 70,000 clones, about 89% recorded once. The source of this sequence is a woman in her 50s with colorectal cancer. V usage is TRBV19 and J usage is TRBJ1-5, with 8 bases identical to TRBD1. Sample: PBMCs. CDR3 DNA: TGTGCCAGTAGTATAGATCGCACGACAGGGGCGAGGAGCAATCAGCCCCAGCATTTT. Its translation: CASSIDRTTGARSNQPQHF. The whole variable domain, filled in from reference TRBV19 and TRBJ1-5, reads DGGITQSPKYLFRKEGQNVTLSCEQNLNHDAMYWYRQDPGQGLRLIYYSQIVNDFQKGDIAEGYSVSREKKESFPLTVTSAQKNPTAFYLCASSIDRTTGARSNQPQHFGDGTRLSIL.